Listed below are T cell receptor beta chains from one sample, sequenced in a study of blood T cell repertoires in COVID-19. Sequencing was performed with immunoSEQ multiplex PCR; in TCRdb, only in-frame clones are kept and a portion is missing. This sample yields about 140,000 clones, of which more than 80% are seen a single time; approximately 9% belongs to the top ten. The specimen sequenced was peripheral blood. These receptors were taken from a woman over 75 in a cohort sampled during active or convalescent COVID-19. The CDR3 runs from the conserved cysteine through the conserved F or W. A D gene is named only where the DNA matches it firmly. Rows may omit the clone size; those that give it use once, few, many or a size class.

NA,TRBJ2-6,NA,TRBV29-1,TGCAGCGTGGGGATCAGGGGGAGGTCTGGGGCCAACGTCCTGACTTTC,CSVGIRGRSGANVLTF
NA,TRBJ1-5,NA,TRBV19,TGTGCCAGTACCATCTGGGGGGGGGATCAGCCCCAGCATTTT,CASTIWGGDQPQHF
NA,TRBJ2-2,NA,TRBV11-3,TGTGCCAGCAGCCCATTTTCCGGGGAGCTGTTTTTT,CASSPFSGELFF
NA,TRBJ2-1,TRBD2,TRBV3-1/TRBV3-2,TGTGCCAGCAGCCAGAATAGCGGGTTCTACAATGAGCAGTTCTTC,CASSQNSGFYNEQFF
NA,TRBJ2-1,TRBD2,TRBV5-1,TGCGCCAGCAGCTTCACTAGCGGGGGTAATCTGCGTGAGCAGTTCTTC,CASSFTSGGNLREQFF
NA,TRBJ2-3,NA,TRBV11-2,TGTGCCAGCAGCTTAGGACCGGGTGGGGATACGCAGTATTTT,CASSLGPGGDTQYF
NA,TRBJ2-1,TRBD1,TRBV2,TGTGCCAGCAGTGAAACATACAGGGGGGCCAAGGTCTTC,CASSETYRGAKVF
NA,TRBJ2-2,NA,TRBV6-5,TGTGCCAGCAGCCCGGGACTCGCGAACACCGGGGAGCTGTTTTTT,CASSPGLANTGELFF
NA,TRBJ2-3,TRBD1,TRBV6-6,TGTGCCAGCAGACGCGGACAGGGAACAGATACGCAGTATTTT,CASRRGQGTDTQYF
NA,TRBJ2-6,NA,TRBV30,TGTGCCTGGAGTGGCGGATCTGGGGCCAACGTCCTGACTTTC,CAWSGGSGANVLTF
NA,TRBJ1-2,TRBD1,TRBV13,TGTGCCAGCAGCTCAGGGACAGGTAAACACTATGGCTACACCTTC,CASSSGTGKHYGYTF
NA,TRBJ1-5,NA,TRBV11-2,TGTGCCAGCAGGGCGGCGGGGGGCGGTCAGCCCCAGCATTTT,CASRAAGGGQPQHF
NA,TRBJ1-2,TRBD1,TRBV2,TGTGCCGACAACCGGGACAGGGCTTCTGGCTACACCTTC,CADNRDRASGYTF
NA,TRBJ1-1,TRBD1,TRBV28,TGTGCCAGCTTAGGACAGGGGGCGAGTAGCGACACTGAAGCTTTCTTT,CASLGQGASSDTEAFF
NA,TRBJ1-5,NA,TRBV2,TGTGCCAGCAGTGAAGAACGGTTTAGCAATCAGCCCCAGCATTTT,CASSEERFSNQPQHF
few,TRBJ1-2,TRBD1,TRBV4-1,TGCGCCAGCAGCCATCCGGACAGGGGTGGGCGCTACACCTTC,CASSHPDRGGRYTF
NA,TRBJ2-5,NA,TRBV7-9,TGTGCCAGCAGCTTGGTCAGGGCAGAGACCCAGTACTTC,CASSLVRAETQYF
NA,TRBJ2-7,TRBD1,TRBV30,TGTGCCTGGAGTAGAGCTCCGGGACAGGGGGCGCGGGAGCAGTACTTC,CAWSRAPGQGAREQYF
NA,TRBJ1-3,NA,TRBV30,TGTGCCTGGGCACCGGGGTACTCTGGAAACACCATATATTTT,CAWAPGYSGNTIYF
NA,TRBJ1-1,NA,TRBV7-2,TGTGCCAGCAGCTTATGGGCAGGGAACACTGAAGCTTTCTTT,CASSLWAGNTEAFF
once,TRBJ2-2,NA,TRBV30,TGTGCCAGCCAGGGACACTTGGAAACCGGGGAGCTGTTTTTT,CASQGHLETGELFF
NA,TRBJ2-3,NA,TRBV3-1/TRBV3-2,TGTGCCAGCAGCCGGCGGGTCGGGGTTAGCACAGATACGCAGTATTTT,CASSRRVGVSTDTQYF
NA,TRBJ1-4,TRBD1,TRBV18,TGTGCCAGCTCCCAAGGACAGGGAAAAGAAAAACTGTTTTTT,CASSQGQGKEKLFF
NA,TRBJ1-2,TRBD1,TRBV7-2,TGTGCCAGCAGCCACGACAGGGGCTATGGCTACACCTTC,CASSHDRGYGYTF
NA,TRBJ1-1,NA,TRBV10-3,TGTGCCAAGACAGGTAAAGCTTTCTTT,CAKTGKAFF
NA,TRBJ2-3,TRBD2,TRBV9,TGTGCCAGCAGCGTAGATCAGCGGGGGGGAACAGATACGCAGTATTTT,CASSVDQRGGTDTQYF
NA,TRBJ2-2,TRBD2,TRBV19,TGTGCCAGTAGTATCTCTAGCGGGGGGGTAAACACCGGGGAGCTGTTTTTT,CASSISSGGVNTGELFF
NA,TRBJ2-1,TRBD2,TRBV5-4,TGTGCCAGCAGCGTCGGGGGGGAGGAAAATGAGCAGTTCTTC,CASSVGGEENEQFF
once,TRBJ2-1,TRBD1,TRBV5-3,TGTGCCAGAAGGTGGCAGGGGGCCGCTTACAATGAGCAGTTCTTC,CARRWQGAAYNEQFF
NA,TRBJ1-2,NA,TRBV4-2,TGTGCCAGCAGCCAAGAAATGAGCGGGGCGGATGGCTACACCTTC,CASSQEMSGADGYTF
NA,TRBJ1-6,TRBD1,TRBV6-5,TGTGCCAGCAGCAAGGACAGGGGGCGTAATTCACCCCTCCACTTT,CASSKDRGRNSPLHF
NA,TRBJ1-1,NA,TRBV3-1/TRBV3-2,TGTGCCAGCAGCCGGGGACACGCGAACACTGAAGCTTTCTTT,CASSRGHANTEAFF
NA,TRBJ1-4,NA,TRBV5-1,TGCGCCAGCAGCTTGACTCCAGGGAATGAAAAACTGTTTTTT,CASSLTPGNEKLFF
NA,TRBJ1-2,NA,TRBV27,TGTGCCAGCAGTTTAGGACCCGGGAGGGGGGACTATGGCTACACCTTC,CASSLGPGRGDYGYTF
once,TRBJ2-3,TRBD2,TRBV5-1,TGCGCCAGCCAGCAAGGACTAGCGGGGGGGCGGGATACGCAGTATTTT,CASQQGLAGGRDTQYF
NA,TRBJ1-2,NA,TRBV7-9,TGTGCCAGCAGCTTCGCGACAGCCAGTGGCGGCTACACCTTC,CASSFATASGGYTF
NA,TRBJ1-2,NA,TRBV6-5,TGTGCCAGCAGTTCCACCGACAGTCTTGGCTACACCTTC,CASSSTDSLGYTF
NA,TRBJ2-1,TRBD1,TRBV19,TGTGCCAGTAGTAGACAGGGACCGAGCTACAATGAGCAGTTCTTC,CASSRQGPSYNEQFF
NA,TRBJ2-5,TRBD2,TRBV5-1,TGCGCCAGCAGCGCCCTAGGCTTGGGTCTAGCGGGTGAAGAGACCCAGTACTTC,CASSALGLGLAGEETQYF
once,TRBJ2-5,TRBD2,TRBV7-3,TGTGCCAGCAGCACCTCTAGCGGGGGGGCCGGGGAGACCCAGTACTTC,CASSTSSGGAGETQYF
once,TRBJ1-1,TRBD1,TRBV14,TGTGCCAGCAGCCAAGTTCTGCAGGGGGTCACTGAAGCTTTCTTT,CASSQVLQGVTEAFF
NA,TRBJ1-6,NA,TRBV7-2,TGTGCCAGCAGCGGACACGGGTATTCACCCCTCCACTTT,CASSGHGYSPLHF
NA,TRBJ2-3,NA,TRBV5-6,TGTGCCAGCAGCTTGTACCAGATTCATGAGGAAGATACGCAGTATTTT,CASSLYQIHEEDTQYF
many,TRBJ2-2,TRBD2,TRBV4-1,TGCGCCAGCAGCCCCCTTGGACTAGCGGGGGGCCCGGGTACCGGGGAGCTGTTTTTT,CASSPLGLAGGPGTGELFF
NA,TRBJ1-4,NA,TRBV5-1,TGCGCCAGCAGCTCAGAAACAGGGATGGGTGAAAAACTGTTTTTT,CASSSETGMGEKLFF
NA,TRBJ1-1,NA,TRBV18,TGTGCCAGCTCACGACTAGACCTAAACACTGAAGCTTTCTTT,CASSRLDLNTEAFF
NA,TRBJ1-5,NA,TRBV19,TGTGCCAGTAGGCACAAGTTAAGCAATCAGCCCCAGCATTTT,CASRHKLSNQPQHF
few,TRBJ1-2,NA,TRBV30,TGTGCCTGGAGTGAACAGCTCTATGGCTACACCTTC,CAWSEQLYGYTF
NA,TRBJ1-2,NA,TRBV28,TGTGCCAGCAGCCCAATGGGCAGGGTCAGCGGCTACACCTTC,CASSPMGRVSGYTF
NA,TRBJ1-1,NA,TRBV7-9,TGTGCCAGCAGCTCAATATCAGGGGCGACTGAAGCTTTCTTT,CASSSISGATEAFF
NA,TRBJ2-1,NA,TRBV3-1/TRBV3-2,TGTGCCAGCAGCCGCCGGGATGAGCAGTTCTTC,CASSRRDEQFF
NA,TRBJ1-2,TRBD1,TRBV5-5,TGTGCCAGCAGCTTGGTGCCCTCAGGGGGCCATGGCTACACCTTC,CASSLVPSGGHGYTF
few,TRBJ2-3,TRBD2,TRBV13,TGTGCCAGCAGCTTACTGGGACTAGCGGGGGGGAAACGCGAGGATACGCAGTATTTT,CASSLLGLAGGKREDTQYF
NA,TRBJ1-1,NA,TRBV7-6,TGTGCCAGCAGCTTAGCGCTGCCAGGGGAGGGTGAAGCTTTCTTT,CASSLALPGEGEAFF
NA,TRBJ1-2,NA,TRBV9,TGTGCCAGCAGCGTAAGGGGTACCTATGGCTACACCTTC,CASSVRGTYGYTF
few,TRBJ1-6,TRBD1,TRBV6-6,TGTGCCAGCAGTTACTGGGACAGGGAGAATTCACCCCTCCACTTT,CASSYWDRENSPLHF
NA,TRBJ1-2,NA,TRBV7-2,TGTGCCAGCAGCTACCGTCAGTATGGCTACACCTTC,CASSYRQYGYTF
once,TRBJ2-3,NA,TRBV7-2,TGTGCCAGCAGCTTGGGACAAAGAGATACGCAGTATTTT,CASSLGQRDTQYF
NA,TRBJ2-1,NA,TRBV23-1,TGCGCCAGCAGTCATCTCTACTACAATGAGCAGTTCTTC,CASSHLYYNEQFF